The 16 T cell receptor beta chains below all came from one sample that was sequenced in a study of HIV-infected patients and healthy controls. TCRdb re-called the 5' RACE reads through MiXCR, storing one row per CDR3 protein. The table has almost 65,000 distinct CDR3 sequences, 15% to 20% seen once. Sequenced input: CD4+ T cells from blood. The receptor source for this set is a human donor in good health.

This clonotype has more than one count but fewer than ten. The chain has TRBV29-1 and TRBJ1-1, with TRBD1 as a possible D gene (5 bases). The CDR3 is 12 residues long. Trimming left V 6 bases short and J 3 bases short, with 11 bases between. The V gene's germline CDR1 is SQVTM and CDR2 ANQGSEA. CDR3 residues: CSVGHPDTEAFF. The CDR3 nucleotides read TGCAGCGTCGGACACCCGGACACTGAAGCTTTCTTT.

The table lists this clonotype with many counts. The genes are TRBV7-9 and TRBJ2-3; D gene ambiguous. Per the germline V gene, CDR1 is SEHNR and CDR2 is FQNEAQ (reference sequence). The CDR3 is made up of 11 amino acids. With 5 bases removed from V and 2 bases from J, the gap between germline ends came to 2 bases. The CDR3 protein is CASSPTDTQYF. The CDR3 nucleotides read TGTGCCAGCAGCCCCACAGATACGCAGTATTTT.

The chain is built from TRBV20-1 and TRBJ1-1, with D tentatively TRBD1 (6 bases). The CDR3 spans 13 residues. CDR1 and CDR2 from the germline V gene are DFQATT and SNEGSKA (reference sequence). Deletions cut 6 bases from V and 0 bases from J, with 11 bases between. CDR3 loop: CSAYRDMNTEAFF. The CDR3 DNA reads TGCAGTGCATACCGGGACATGAACACTGAAGCTTTCTTT.

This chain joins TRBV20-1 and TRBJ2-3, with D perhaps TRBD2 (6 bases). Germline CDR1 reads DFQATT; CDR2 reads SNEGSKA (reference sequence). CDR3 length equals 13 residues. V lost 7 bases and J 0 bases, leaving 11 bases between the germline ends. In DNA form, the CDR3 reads TGCAGTGGGGGGGATCCTAGCACAGATACGCAGTATTTT. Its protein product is CSGGDPSTDTQYF.

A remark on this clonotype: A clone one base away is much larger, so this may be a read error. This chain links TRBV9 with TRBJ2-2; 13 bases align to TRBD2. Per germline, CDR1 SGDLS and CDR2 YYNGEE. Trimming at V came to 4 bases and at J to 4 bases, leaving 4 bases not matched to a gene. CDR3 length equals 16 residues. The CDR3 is CASSRTSGSSTGELFF. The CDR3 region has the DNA TGTGCCAGCAGCAGGACTAGCGGGAGTAGCACCGGGGAGCTGTTTTTT.

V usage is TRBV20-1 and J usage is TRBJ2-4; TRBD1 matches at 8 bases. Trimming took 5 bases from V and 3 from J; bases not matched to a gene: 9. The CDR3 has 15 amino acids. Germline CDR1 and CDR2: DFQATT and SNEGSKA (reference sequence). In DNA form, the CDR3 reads TGCAGTGCTCCATCGGACAGGGACCTCAAAAACATTCAGTACTTC. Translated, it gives CSAPSDRDLKNIQYF.

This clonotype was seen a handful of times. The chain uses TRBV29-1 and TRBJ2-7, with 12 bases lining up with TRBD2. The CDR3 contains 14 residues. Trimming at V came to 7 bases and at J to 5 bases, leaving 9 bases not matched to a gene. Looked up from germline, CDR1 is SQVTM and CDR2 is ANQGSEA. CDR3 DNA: TGCAGCGCCCGACTAGCGGGAGATGTGCACGAGCAGTACTTC. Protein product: CSARLAGDVHEQYF.

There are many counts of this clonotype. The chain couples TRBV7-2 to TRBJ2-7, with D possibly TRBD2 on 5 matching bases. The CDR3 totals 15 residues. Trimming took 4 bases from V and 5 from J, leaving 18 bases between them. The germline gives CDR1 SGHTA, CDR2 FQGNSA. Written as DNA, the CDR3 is TGTGCCAGCAGCTATAACTCCGGAGGTGGGGACGAGCAGTACTTC. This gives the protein CASSYNSGGGDEQYF.

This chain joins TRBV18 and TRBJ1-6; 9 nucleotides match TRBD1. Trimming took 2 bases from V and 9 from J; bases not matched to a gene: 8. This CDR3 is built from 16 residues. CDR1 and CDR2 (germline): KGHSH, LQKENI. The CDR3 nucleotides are TGTGCCAGCTCACCAGATTCCGGGACAGGGTCTTCACCCCTCCACTTT. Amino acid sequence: CASSPDSGTGSSPLHF.

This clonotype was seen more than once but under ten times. CDR3 nucleotides: TGTGCCAGCAGTTACGGCGGGGGGCAAACAGATACGCAGTATTTT. Translating gives CASSYGGGQTDTQYF. V gene TRBV6-5 combines with J gene TRBJ2-3; 8 bases match TRBD2. This CDR3 contains 15 residues. With 2 bases clipped from V and 3 bases from J, the junction kept 4 bases outside the gene matches. Germline V gene sequence: CDR1 MNHEY, CDR2 SVGAGI.

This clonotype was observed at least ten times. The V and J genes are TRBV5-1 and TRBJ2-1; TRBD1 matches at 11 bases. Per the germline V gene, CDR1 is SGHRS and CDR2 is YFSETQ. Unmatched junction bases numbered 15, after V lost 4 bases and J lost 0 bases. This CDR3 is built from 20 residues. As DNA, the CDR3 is TGCGCCAGCAGCAAGGGGACAGGGGGAACTAGTCGGGTCTCCTACAATGAGCAGTTCTTC. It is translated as CASSKGTGGTSRVSYNEQFF.

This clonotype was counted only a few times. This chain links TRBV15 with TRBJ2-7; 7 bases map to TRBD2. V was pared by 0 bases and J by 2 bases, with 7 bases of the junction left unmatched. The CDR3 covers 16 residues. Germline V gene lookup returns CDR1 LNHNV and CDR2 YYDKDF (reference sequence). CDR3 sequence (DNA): TGTGCCACCAGCAGAGATAGGGCTAGCGGCCCCTACGAGCAGTACTTC. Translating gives CATSRDRASGPYEQYF.

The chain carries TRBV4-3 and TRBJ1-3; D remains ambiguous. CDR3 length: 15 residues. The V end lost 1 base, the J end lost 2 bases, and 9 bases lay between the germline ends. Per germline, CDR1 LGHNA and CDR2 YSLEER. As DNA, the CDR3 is TGCGCCAGCAGCCAAGGTCCGGGGACTGGAAACACCATATATTTT. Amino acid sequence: CASSQGPGTGNTIYF.

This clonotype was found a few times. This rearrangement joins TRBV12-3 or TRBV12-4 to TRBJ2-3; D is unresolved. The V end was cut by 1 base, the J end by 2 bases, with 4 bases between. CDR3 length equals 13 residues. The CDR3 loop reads CASSLDHTDTQYF. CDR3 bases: TGTGCCAGCAGTTTAGACCACACAGATACGCAGTATTTT.

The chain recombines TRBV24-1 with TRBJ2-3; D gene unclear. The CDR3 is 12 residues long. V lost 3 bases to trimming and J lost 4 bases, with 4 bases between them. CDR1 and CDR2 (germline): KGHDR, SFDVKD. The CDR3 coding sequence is TGTGCCACCAGTGATCGGGCAGATACGCAGTATTTT. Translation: CATSDRADTQYF.

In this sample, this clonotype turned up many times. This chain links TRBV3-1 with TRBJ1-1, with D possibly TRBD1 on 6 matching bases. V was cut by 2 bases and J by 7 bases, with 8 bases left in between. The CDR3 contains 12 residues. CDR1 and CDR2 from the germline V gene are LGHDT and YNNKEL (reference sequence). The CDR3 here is CASSQTRGEAFF. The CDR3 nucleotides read TGTGCCAGCAGCCAAACCAGGGGTGAAGCTTTCTTT.